This T cell receptor (beta chain) appears in the sequencing data of a study of low-dose radiotherapy and immunotherapy resistance in tumors. Study as a whole: A total of 13 Gy over 26 weeks was given to Cohort 2 as 1 Gy per fraction every two weeks. Patients took 300 mg oral aspirin daily for four cycles from cycle 1 day 1.

Germline V gives CDR1 SGHDN, CDR2 FVKESK. The CDR3 covers 14 residues. The junction had 2 bases not matched to a gene; V was cut back by 4 bases and J by 6 bases. Covering alpha and beta chains, TRAV- and TRBV-specific primers were used for the first-strand cDNA. It was with a constant-region primer and a V-primer adapter that TCRs were amplified over approximately 18 PCR cycles. TCRdb ran MiXCR on the reads and lists one entry per CDR3 protein. The table includes approximately 9,000 distinct CDR3 sequences, about 70% detected once. Nivolumab, ipilimumab, aspirin, low-dose cyclophosphamide and low-dose radiotherapy were all administered to the donors.

The chain joins TRBV14 to TRBJ2-1, with 11 bases that match TRBD2. This TCR came from a human donor with advanced metastatic prostate, ovarian, gallbladder or colorectal cancer (not recorded which). This table probably holds off-target reads from a library built for another chain. The CDR3 protein is CASSPLAGGNEQFF. Written as DNA, the CDR3 is TGTGCCAGCAGCCCCCTAGCGGGGGGCAATGAGCAGTTCTTC.